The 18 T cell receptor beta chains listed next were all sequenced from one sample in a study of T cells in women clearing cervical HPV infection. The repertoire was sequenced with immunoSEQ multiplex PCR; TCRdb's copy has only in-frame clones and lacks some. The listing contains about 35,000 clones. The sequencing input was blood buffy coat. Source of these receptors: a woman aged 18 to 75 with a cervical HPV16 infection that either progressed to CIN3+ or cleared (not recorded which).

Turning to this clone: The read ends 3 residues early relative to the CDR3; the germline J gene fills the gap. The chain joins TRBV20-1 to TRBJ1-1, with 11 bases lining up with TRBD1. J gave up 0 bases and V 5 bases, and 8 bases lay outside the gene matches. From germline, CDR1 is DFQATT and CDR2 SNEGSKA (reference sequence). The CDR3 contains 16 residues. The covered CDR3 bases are TGCAGTGCTCTGGACAGGGGGCGAGTCATGAACACTGAA. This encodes CSALDRGRVMNTE. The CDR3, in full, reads CSALDRGRVMNTEAFF.

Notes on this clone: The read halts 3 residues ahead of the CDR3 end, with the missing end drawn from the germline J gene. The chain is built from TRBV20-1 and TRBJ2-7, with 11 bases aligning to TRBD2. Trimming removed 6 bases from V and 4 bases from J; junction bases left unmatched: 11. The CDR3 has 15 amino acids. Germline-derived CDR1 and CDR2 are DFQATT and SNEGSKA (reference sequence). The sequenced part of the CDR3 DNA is TGCAGTGCCCTGCTGACTAGCGGGGTTGGATACGAG. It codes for CSALLTSGVGYE. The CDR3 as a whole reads CSALLTSGVGYEQYF.

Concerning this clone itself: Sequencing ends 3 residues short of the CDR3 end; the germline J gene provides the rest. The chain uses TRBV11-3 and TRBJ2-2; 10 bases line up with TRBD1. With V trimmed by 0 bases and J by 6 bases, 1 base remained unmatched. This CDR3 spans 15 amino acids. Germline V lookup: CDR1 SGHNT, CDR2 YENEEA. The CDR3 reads CASSLEGQGAGELFF. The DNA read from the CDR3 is TGTGCCAGCAGCTTAGAAGGACAGGGGGCCGGGGAG.

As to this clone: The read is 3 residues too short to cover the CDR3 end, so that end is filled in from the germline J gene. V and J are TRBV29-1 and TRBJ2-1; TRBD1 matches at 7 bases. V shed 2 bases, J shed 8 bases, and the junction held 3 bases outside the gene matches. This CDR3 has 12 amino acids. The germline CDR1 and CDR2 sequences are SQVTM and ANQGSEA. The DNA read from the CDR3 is TGCAGCGTTGAACCAACAGGGGATGAG. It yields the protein CSVEPTGDE. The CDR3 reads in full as CSVEPTGDEQFF.

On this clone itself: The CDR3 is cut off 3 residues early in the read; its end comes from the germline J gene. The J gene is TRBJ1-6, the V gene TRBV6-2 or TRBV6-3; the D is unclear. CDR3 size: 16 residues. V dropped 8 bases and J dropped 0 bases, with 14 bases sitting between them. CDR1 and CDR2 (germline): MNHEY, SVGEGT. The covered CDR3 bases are TGTGCCAGCGACAATCAACCGAGCTCCTATAATTCACCC. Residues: CASDNQPSSYNSP. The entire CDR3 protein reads CASDNQPSSYNSPLHF.

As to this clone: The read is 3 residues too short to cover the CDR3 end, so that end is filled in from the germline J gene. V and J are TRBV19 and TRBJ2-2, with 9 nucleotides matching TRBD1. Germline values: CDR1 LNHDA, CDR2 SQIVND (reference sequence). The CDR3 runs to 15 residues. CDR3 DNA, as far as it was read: TGTGCCAGTAGTCCCGGGACAGGGAAAAATGAAAAG. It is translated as CASSPGTGKNEK. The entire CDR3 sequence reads CASSPGTGKNEKLFF.

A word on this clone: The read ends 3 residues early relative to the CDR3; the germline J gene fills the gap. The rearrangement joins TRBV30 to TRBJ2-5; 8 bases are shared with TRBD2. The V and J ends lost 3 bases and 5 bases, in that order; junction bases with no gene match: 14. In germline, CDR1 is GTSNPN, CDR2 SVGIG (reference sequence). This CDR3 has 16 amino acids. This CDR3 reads CAWRFTIGGGPETQYF. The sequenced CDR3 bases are TGTGCCTGGAGGTTCACAATCGGCGGGGGGCCGGAGACC.

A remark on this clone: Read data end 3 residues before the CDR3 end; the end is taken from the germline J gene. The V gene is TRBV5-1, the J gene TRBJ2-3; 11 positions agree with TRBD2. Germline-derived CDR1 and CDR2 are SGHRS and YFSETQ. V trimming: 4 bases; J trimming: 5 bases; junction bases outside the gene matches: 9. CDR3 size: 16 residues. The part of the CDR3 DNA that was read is TGCGCCAGCAGCGGATTAGCGGGGGGGCCGGGAGATACG. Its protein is CASSGLAGGPGDT. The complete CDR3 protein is CASSGLAGGPGDTQYF.

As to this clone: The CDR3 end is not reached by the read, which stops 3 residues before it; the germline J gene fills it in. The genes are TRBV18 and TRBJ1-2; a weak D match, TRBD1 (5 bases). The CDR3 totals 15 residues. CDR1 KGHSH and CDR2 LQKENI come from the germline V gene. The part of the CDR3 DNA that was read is TGTGCCAGCTCGGCGACTAGCGGGGCAACCTACGAC. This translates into CASSATSGATYD. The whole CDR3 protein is CASSATSGATYDYTF.

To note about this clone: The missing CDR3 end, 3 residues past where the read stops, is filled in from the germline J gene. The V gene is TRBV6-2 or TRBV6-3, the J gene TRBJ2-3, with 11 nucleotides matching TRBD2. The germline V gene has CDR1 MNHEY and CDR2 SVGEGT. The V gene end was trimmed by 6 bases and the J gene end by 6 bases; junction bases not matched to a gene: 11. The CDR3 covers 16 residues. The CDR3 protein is CASSYTSGGKVDTQYF. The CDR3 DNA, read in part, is TGTGCCAGCAGCTACACTAGCGGGGGTAAGGTGGATACG.

The part of the CDR3 DNA that was read is TGCGCCAGCAGCTGGAGACAGATTGAGACC. Translation gives CASSWRQIET. The full CDR3 protein is CASSWRQIETQYF. J is TRBJ2-5 and V is TRBV5-1; D may be TRBD1 (5 bases). Coverage ceases 3 residues before the CDR3 finishes, and the germline J gene fills in the end. CDR1 SGHRS and CDR2 YFSETQ come from the germline V gene. V lost 3 bases and J lost 5, with 11 bases in between. CDR3 length: 13 amino acids.

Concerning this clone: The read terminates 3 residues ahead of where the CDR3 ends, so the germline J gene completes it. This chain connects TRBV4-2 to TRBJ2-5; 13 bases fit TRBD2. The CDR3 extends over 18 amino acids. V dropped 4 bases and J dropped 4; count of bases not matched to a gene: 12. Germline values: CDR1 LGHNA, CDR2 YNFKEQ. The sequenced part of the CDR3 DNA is TGTGCCAGCAGCCGAGAACTAGCGGGGGGGAGAGAGCTAGAGACC. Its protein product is CASSRELAGGRELET. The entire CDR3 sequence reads CASSRELAGGRELETQYF.

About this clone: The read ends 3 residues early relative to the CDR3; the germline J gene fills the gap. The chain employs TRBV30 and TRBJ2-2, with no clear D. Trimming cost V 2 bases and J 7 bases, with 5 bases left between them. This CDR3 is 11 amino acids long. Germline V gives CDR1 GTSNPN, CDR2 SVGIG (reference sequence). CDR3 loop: CAWSFNGELFF. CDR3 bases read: TGTGCCTGGAGTTTCAACGGGGAG. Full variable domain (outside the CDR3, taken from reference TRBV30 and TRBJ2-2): SQTIHQWPATLVQPVGSPLSLECTVEGTSNPNLYWYRQAAGRGLQLLFYSVGIGQISSEVPQNLSASRPQDRQFILSSKKLLLSDSGFYLCAWSFNGELFFGEGSRLTVL.

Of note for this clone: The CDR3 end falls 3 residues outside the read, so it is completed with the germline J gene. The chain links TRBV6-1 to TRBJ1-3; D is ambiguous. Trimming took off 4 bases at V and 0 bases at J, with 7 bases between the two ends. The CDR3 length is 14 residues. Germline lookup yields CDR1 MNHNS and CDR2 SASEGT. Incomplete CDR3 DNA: TGTGCCAGCAGTGTCGTCGGCTCTGGAAACACC. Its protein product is CASSVVGSGNT. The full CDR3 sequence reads CASSVVGSGNTIYF.

The CDR3 spells CASSPWGGANEKLFF. Partial CDR3 DNA: TGTGCCAGCAGCCCCTGGGGGGGGGCTAATGAAAAA. V gene TRBV5-6 combines with J gene TRBJ1-4, with D possibly being TRBD1 (5 bases). The CDR3 end lies 3 residues beyond the end of the read and is filled in from the germline J gene. Germline V gene lookup returns CDR1 SGHDT and CDR2 YYEEEE. The V gene lost 4 bases and the J gene lost 3 bases, with 13 bases spanning the gap. The CDR3 loop spans 15 amino acids. Together with reference TRBV5-6 and TRBJ1-4, the CDR3 gives the full variable domain: DAGVTQSPTHLIKTRGQQVTLRCSPKSGHDTVSWYQQALGQGPQFIFQYYEEEERQRGNFPDRFSGHQFPNYSSELNVNALLLGDSALYLCASSPWGGANEKLFFGSGTQLSVL.

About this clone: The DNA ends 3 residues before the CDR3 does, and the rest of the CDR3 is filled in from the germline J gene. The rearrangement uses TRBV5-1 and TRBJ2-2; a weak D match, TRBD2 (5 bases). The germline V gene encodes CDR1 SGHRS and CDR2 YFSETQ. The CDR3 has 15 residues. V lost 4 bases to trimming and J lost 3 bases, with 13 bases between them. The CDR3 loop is CASSHQDYYTGELFF. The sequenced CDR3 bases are TGCGCCAGCAGCCACCAAGACTATTACACCGGGGAG.

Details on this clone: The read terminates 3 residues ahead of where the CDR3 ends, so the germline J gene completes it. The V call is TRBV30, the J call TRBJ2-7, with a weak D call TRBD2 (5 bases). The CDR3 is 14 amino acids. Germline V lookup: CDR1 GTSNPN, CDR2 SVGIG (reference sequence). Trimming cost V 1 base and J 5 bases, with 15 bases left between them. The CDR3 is CAWSATERRDEQYF. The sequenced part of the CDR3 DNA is TGTGCCTGGAGTGCAACCGAGCGGCGAGACGAG.

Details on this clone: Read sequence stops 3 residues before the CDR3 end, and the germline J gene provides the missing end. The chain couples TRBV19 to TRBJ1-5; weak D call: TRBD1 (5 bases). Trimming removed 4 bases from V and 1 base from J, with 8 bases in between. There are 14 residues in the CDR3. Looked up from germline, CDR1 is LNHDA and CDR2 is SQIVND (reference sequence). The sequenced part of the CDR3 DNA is TGTGCCAGTAGTACATCAGGGAGCAATCAGCCC. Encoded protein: CASSTSGSNQP. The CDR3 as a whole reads CASSTSGSNQPQHF.